The source of this TCR beta chain is a study of blood T cell repertoires in COVID-19 (dated by TCRdb to about 2020). Context from the whole study: Collaborator samples came from the United States, Italy and Spain and covered acute and convalescent phases of COVID-19. The material from the prospective study consisted of cDNA or gDNA derived from T cells, B-cell-depleted T cells, or PBMCs. The dataset comprised deeply sampled blood TCRbeta repertoires from subjects exposed to, actively infected with, or recovered from COVID-19. The repertoires were released in a freely available public database meant as a resource for research on the immune response to SARS-CoV-2. The samples were drawn from two sources: the first 160 participants of the ongoing ImmuneRACE study, and 1,000 to 1,500 subjects contributed by 6 global collaborators. Nearly every sample came with metadata listing a de-identified subject ID, COVID-19 status, age in years and sex. Where HLA class I and class II types were available, the types were taken from metadata supplied by the sample provider, not from assay-based typing. The research as a whole found: Clinical and demographic metadata were provided uncurated, with the amount varying by source and participant.

Notes on this clone: Its recognized antigen is unknown. No base-level quality is on record; no much larger clone is a single base apart.

Inclusive of the bounding cysteine and phenylalanine, the CDR3 is 13 residues long. Only the CDR3 DNA is retained, 39 bases long and in frame from the first base. Unmatched junction bases come to 8, with V trimmed by 5 bases and J by 7 bases. From a lookup of the germline V gene (reference sequence), CDR1 and CDR2 are SGHNT and YYREEE. The immunoSEQ Assay, a bias-controlled multiplex PCR, was used to amplify TCRbeta CDR3 regions from genomic DNA. From the authors' description of their analysis: The number of nucleated cells in each sample was estimated from the amplification of reference gene primers within the assay. To quantify the absolute abundance of each unique TCRbeta CDR3 rearrangement, sequence reads were collapsed and filtered. For each sample, productive Simpson clonality was calculated as the square root of Simpson's diversity index across productive rearrangements. TCRdb mirrors the immuneACCESS table, restricted to in-frame sequences. Some clones are absent from its copies; in checked studies, under half trace to an unresolved V gene, and the reason for the others is unknown. That table supplies the V and J calls and clone size; D and trimming were determined from the DNA. A total of about 380,000 clones appear in this sample, approximately 87% of them only once. The ten largest make up 1% to 1.5% of the sample.

In the prospective study, participants were roughly 18 to 100 years old, resided in about two dozen geographic areas of the United States, and were enrolled through a virtual design. To assign participants to cohorts, the prospective study relied on clinical history that participants themselves reported in a screening survey and a study questionnaire. Recovered participants in ImmuneRACE Cohort 3 were defined as having two consecutive negative NP/OP PCR tests, clearance from a healthcare professional, or resolution of symptoms. In the prospective study, mobile phlebotomists collected whole blood, serum and a nasopharyngeal or oropharyngeal swab from each participant. Over a 2-month period, participants in the prospective study had the option of providing additional blood draws and questionnaires. Prospective study blood samples were shipped either frozen or at room temperature before DNA extraction.

This sequence originates from a man aged 30-40 years who had recovered from COVID-19. Material: PBMCs or T cells enriched from blood (not recorded which). This chain is built from TRBV5-4 and TRBJ1-1, and 7 junctional nucleotides match TRBD1. The DNA sequence reads TGTGCCAGCAGTAACGACAGGGACGATGAAGCTTTCTTT. It specifies CASSNDRDDEAFF.